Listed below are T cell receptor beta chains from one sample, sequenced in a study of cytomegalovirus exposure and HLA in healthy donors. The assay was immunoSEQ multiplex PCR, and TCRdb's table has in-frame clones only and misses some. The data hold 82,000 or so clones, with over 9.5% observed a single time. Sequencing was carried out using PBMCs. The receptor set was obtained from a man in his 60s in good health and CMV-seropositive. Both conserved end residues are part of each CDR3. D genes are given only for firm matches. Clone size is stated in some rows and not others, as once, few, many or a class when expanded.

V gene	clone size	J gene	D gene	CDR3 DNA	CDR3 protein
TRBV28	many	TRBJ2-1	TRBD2	TGTGCCACCGCGGGGCTAGCGGTTTACAATGAGCAGTTCTTC	CATAGLAVYNEQFF
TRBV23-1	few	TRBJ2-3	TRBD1	TGCGCCAGCAGTCAACCCTGGGACAGTAACGCTAGCACAGATACGCAGTATTTT	CASSQPWDSNASTDTQYF
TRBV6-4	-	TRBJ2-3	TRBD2	TGTGCCAGCAGCCGCGGGGGAGGTACGCAGTATTTT	CASSRGGGTQYF
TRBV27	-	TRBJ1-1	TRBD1	TGTGCCAGCAGTCCCCGGACAGGAGATGTGGACACTGAAGCTTTCTTT	CASSPRTGDVDTEAFF
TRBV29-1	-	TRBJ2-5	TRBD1	TGCAGCGTTCGGAGGCAGGGGGACCTCCAAGAGACCCAGTACTTC	CSVRRQGDLQETQYF
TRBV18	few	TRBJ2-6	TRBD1	TGTGCCAGCTCACCGACGACAGGGGACTCTGGGGCCAACGTCCTGACTTTC	CASSPTTGDSGANVLTF
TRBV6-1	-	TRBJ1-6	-	TGTGCCAGCATTGTAGACAGCTCCTATAATTCACCCCTCCACTTT	CASIVDSSYNSPLHF
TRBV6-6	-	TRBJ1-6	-	TGTGCCAGCACCCGGGAGGGTTCGGTTTCACCCCTCCACTTT	CASTREGSVSPLHF
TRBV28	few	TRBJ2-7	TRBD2	TGTGCCAGCAGTTTAAGGGCTAGCGGGAGCTACGAGCAGTACTTC	CASSLRASGSYEQYF
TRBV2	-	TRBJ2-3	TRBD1	TGTGCCAGCAGTGAAGATGTTCTGACAGGGATCGATACGCAGTATTTT	CASSEDVLTGIDTQYF
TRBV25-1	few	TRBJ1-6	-	TGTGCCAGCAGGGCCCTTGGTCTAGGTTCACCCCTCCACTTT	CASRALGLGSPLHF
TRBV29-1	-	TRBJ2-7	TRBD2	TGCAGCGTTGAACTAGCGGGAAGGGGGAAAGAGCAGTACTTC	CSVELAGRGKEQYF
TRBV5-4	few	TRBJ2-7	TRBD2	TGTGCCAGCACCTCCCAGACTAGCGGGGGCTACGAGCAGTACTTC	CASTSQTSGGYEQYF
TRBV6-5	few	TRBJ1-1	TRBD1	TGTGCCAGCAGTTCCGGACAGGGCGCAGCTTTCTTT	CASSSGQGAAFF
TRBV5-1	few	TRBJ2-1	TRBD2	TGCGCCAGCAGCTTGGCCGGGCTAGCGGGAGTGGTGTTCTTC	CASSLAGLAGVVFF
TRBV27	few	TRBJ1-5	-	TGTGCCAGCAACCCGCAGGGGTCGCCCAGGCCCCAGCATTTT	CASNPQGSPRPQHF
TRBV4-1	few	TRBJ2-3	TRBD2	TGCGCCAGCAGCCAAGCCGGGACTAGCGTAACAGATACGCAGTATTTT	CASSQAGTSVTDTQYF
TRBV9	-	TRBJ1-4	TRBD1	TGTGCCAGCAGCCCTGGGGACAGGGGGGGAGAAAAACTGTTTTTT	CASSPGDRGGEKLFF
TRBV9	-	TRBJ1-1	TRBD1	TGTGCCAGCAGCGGGGGGACAGGGGGGGCCACTGAAGCTTTCTTT	CASSGGTGGATEAFF
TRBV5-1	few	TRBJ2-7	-	TGCGCCAGCAGCTTGGCCGGGCAGGGCCTGGGCTACGAGCAGTACTTC	CASSLAGQGLGYEQYF
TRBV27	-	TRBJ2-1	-	TGTGTCGCTAGGCGCGAGTTGGACTCCTACAATGAGCAGTTCTTC	CVARRELDSYNEQFF
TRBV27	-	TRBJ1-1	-	TGTGCCAGCAGTTTTCGGTCCGAGAACACTGAAGCTTTCTTT	CASSFRSENTEAFF
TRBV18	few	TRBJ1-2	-	TGTGCCAGCTCACCGGACTCCTATGGCTACACCTTC	CASSPDSYGYTF
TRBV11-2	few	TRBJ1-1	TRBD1	TGTGCCAGCAGCTTGTGGACAGGGAGGACTGAAGCTTTCTTT	CASSLWTGRTEAFF
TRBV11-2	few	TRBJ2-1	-	TGTGCCAGCAGCTTAGGGGGGGTAAATGAGCAGTTCTTC	CASSLGGVNEQFF
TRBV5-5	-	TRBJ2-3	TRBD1	TGTGCCAGCAGCTCGTACGGGACAGGGAGCACAGATACGCAGTATTTT	CASSSYGTGSTDTQYF
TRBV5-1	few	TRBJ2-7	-	TGCGCCAGCAGGAAAACTAGCCTGAGCTCCTACGAGCAGTACTTC	CASRKTSLSSYEQYF
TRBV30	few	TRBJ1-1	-	TGTGCCTCAAGGGGCAGAAACACTGAAGCTTTCTTT	CASRGRNTEAFF
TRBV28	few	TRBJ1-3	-	TGTGCCAGCAGTTTATCCAGCGTTGGAAACACCATATATTTT	CASSLSSVGNTIYF
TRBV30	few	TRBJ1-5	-	TGTGCCTGGGGGAGGGGGGATTATAGCAATCAGCCCCAGCATTTT	CAWGRGDYSNQPQHF
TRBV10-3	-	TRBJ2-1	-	TGTGCCATCAGTGCAACGACCGGGTGGGATGAGCAGTTCTTC	CAISATTGWDEQFF
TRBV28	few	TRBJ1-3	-	TGTGCCAGTCTGGGGGCAGGAAACACCATATATTTT	CASLGAGNTIYF
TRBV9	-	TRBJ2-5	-	TGTGCCAGCGGAGGGGAAGGGGAGACCCAGTACTTC	CASGGEGETQYF
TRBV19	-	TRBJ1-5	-	TGTGCCAGTCGATTAAGTTGGACTGTCGGTCAGCCCCAGCATTTT	CASRLSWTVGQPQHF
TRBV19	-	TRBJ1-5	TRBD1	TGTGCCAGTAGTACCCGGGACAGGTATCAGCCCCAGCATTTT	CASSTRDRYQPQHF
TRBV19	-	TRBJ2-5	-	TGTGCCAGTAGCCTTACAGGGTTCCAAGAGACCCAGTACTTC	CASSLTGFQETQYF
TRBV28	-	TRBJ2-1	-	TGTGCCAGCGCTAGCGCCACCTACAATGAGCAGTTCTTC	CASASATYNEQFF
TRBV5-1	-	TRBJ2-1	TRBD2	TGCGCCAGCAGCGCGGGACTAGCGGGAGGGAGGGATGAGCAGTTCTTC	CASSAGLAGGRDEQFF
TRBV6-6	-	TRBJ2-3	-	TGTGCCAGCAGTTACTCTGGCGGGGGCACAGATACGCAGTATTTT	CASSYSGGGTDTQYF
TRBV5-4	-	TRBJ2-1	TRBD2	TGTGCCAGCAGCCGGACTAGCGGGACCTACAATGAGCAGTTCTTC	CASSRTSGTYNEQFF
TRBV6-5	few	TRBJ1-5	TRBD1	TGTGCCAGCAGTCGGGACAGCGGCAATCAGCCCCAGCATTTT	CASSRDSGNQPQHF
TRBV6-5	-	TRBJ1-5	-	TGTGCCAGCAGGCAGGGGACCCTTCAGCCCCAGCATTTT	CASRQGTLQPQHF
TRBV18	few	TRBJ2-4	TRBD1	TGTGCCAGCTCACCTGACAGGGACCAAAACATTCAGTACTTC	CASSPDRDQNIQYF
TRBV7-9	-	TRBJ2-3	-	TGTGCCAGCGACGAAAATCGTGGCGGAATTAGCACAGATACGCAGTATTTT	CASDENRGGISTDTQYF
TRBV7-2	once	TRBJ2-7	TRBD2	TGTGCCAGCAGCTTGCCGACTAGCGGGATAAACGAGCAGTACTTC	CASSLPTSGINEQYF
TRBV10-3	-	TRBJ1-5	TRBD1	TGTGCCATCAGTGGACAGGGGGCTGAACAGCCCCAGCATTTT	CAISGQGAEQPQHF
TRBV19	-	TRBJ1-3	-	TGTGCCAGTAGTTCCGGGGACTCGTCAAACACCATATATTTT	CASSSGDSSNTIYF
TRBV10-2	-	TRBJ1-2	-	TGCGCCAGCAGTGACAGAAGCTATGGCTACACCTTC	CASSDRSYGYTF
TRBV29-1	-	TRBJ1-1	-	TGCAGCGTTGAAGAATCCAGGGACACTGAAGCTTTCTTT	CSVEESRDTEAFF
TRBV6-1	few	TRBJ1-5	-	TGTGCCAGCAGTGAAAGGGGGACATGGGCGCTTAGCAATCAGCCCCAGCATTTT	CASSERGTWALSNQPQHF
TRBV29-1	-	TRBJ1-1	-	TGCAGCGTTGATGGACTACAGGCGCCAAACACTGAAGCTTTCTTT	CSVDGLQAPNTEAFF
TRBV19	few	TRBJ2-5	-	TGTGCCAGTAGTAAGGACACAGGGAAGTGGGGAGAGACCCAGTACTTC	CASSKDTGKWGETQYF
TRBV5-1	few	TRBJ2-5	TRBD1	TGCGCCAGCAGCTTAACAGGGGTCGGGGAGACCCAGTACTTC	CASSLTGVGETQYF
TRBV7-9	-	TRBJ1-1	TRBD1	TGTGCCAGCAGCCGTCGACAGGGGAGGGCTGAAGCTTTCTTT	CASSRRQGRAEAFF
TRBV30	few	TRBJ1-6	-	TGTGCACGCGGGAGGGGTAATTCACACCTCCACTTT	CARGRGNSHLHF
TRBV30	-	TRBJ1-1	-	TGTGCCCATGATAGGGGGATGAACACTGAAGCTTTCTTT	CAHDRGMNTEAFF
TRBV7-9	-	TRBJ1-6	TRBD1	TGTGCCAGCAGCGGCCCGGGACAGGTCATTCTTGGGGAGTCACCCCTCCACTTT	CASSGPGQVILGESPLHF